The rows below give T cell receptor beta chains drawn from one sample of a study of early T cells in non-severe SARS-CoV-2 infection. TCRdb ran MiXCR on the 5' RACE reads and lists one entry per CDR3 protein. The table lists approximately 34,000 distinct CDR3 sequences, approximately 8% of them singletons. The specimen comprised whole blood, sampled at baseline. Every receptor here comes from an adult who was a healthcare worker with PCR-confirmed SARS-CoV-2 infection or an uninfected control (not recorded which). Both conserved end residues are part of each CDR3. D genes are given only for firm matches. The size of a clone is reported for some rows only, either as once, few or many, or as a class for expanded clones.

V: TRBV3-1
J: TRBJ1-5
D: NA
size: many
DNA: TGTGCCAGCAGCCAAACACGAGGTGGCAGGTCATATAGCAATCAGCCCCAGCATTTT
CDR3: CASSQTRGGRSYSNQPQHF

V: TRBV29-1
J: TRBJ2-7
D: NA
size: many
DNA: TGCAGCGTTGAAGCGAGAGGGGGTAACTACGAGCAGTACTTC
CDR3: CSVEARGGNYEQYF

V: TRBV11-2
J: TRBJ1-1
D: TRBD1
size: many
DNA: TGTGCCAGCAGTGCACAGGGGGCACTGCCCTTAGCTTTCTTT
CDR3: CASSAQGALPLAFF

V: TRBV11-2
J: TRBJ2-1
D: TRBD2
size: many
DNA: TGTGCCAGCAGCCCGCCCGCGGGGGGACACAATGAGCAGTTCTTC
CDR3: CASSPPAGGHNEQFF

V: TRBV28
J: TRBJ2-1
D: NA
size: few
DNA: TGTGCCAGCAGTTTATCTGGCGCCCGGGGGCAGTTCTTC
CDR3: CASSLSGARGQFF

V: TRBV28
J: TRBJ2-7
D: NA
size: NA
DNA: TGTGCCAGCAGTACCAATTTGGAGGCGCGCTACTACGAGCAGTACTTC
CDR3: CASSTNLEARYYEQYF

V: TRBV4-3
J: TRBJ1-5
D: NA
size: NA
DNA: TGCGCCAGCAGCCAAGATAGGCGGGGGCCCCAGCATTTT
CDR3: CASSQDRRGPQHF

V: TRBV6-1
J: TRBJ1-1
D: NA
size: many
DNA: TGTGCCAGCAGCTCTCGACAGTACACTGAAGCTTTCTTT
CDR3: CASSSRQYTEAFF

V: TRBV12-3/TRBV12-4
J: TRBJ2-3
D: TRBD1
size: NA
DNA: TGTGCCAGCAGGGGACAGTCGCGTTTTACGCAGTATTTT
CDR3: CASRGQSRFTQYF

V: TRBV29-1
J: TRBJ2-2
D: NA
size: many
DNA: TGCAGCGTTGAAGGGAACACCGGGGAGCTGTTTTTT
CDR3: CSVEGNTGELFF

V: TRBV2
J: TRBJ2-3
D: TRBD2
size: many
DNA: TGTGCCAGCACCGGACTAGCGGGGGGGGGCGGAGATACGCAGTATTTT
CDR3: CASTGLAGGGGDTQYF

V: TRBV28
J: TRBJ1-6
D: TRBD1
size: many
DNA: TGTGCCAGCAGTATATCCGGGACAGCCAATTCACCCCTCCACTTT
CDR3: CASSISGTANSPLHF

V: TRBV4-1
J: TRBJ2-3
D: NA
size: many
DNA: TGCGCCAGCAGCCAACTGAACGTTGGGTTCGCAGATACGCAGTATTTT
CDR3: CASSQLNVGFADTQYF

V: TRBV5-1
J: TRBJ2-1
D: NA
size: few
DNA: TGCGCCAGCAGCTTGGGCCAGACCTACAATGAGCAGTTCTTC
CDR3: CASSLGQTYNEQFF

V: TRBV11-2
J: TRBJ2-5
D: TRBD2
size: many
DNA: TGTGCCAGCAGATACCTTCGCGGGGGGAAAGAGACCCAGTACTTC
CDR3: CASRYLRGGKETQYF

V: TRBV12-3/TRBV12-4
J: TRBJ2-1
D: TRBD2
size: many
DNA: TGTGCCAGCAGTTTTTTCAGGCGGGAGCCCCCCTACAATGAGCAGTTCTTC
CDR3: CASSFFRREPPYNEQFF

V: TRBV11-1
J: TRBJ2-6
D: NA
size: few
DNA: TGTGCCAGCAGCCGTCGGGTCTCTGGGGCCAACGTCCTGACTTTC
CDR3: CASSRRVSGANVLTF

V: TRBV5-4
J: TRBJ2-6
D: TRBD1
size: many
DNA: TGTGCCAGCAGCAGGGATCCCGGACAGGGGTTGGGGGCCAACGTCCTGACTTTC
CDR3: CASSRDPGQGLGANVLTF

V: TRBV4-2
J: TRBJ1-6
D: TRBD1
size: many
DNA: TGTGCCAGCAGGGAAGAACAGGGGCCCGGCAATTCACCCCTCCACTTT
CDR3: CASREEQGPGNSPLHF

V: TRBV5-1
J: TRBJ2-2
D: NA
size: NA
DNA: TGCGCCAGCAGCCCCAGGGGAGACACCGGGGAGCTGTTTTTT
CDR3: CASSPRGDTGELFF

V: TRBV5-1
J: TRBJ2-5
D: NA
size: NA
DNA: TGCGCCAGCAGCTTACCGGGACGGATCCAAGAGACCCAGTACTTC
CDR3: CASSLPGRIQETQYF

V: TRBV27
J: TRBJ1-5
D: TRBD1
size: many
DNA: TGTGCCAGCAGTTTATCAGGGGGCGCGAACAATCAGCCCCAGCATTTT
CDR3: CASSLSGGANNQPQHF

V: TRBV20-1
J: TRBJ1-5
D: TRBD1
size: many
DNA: TGCAGTGCTAGAGAGTATGGGACAGGGGGGAATCAGCCCCAGCATTTT
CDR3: CSAREYGTGGNQPQHF

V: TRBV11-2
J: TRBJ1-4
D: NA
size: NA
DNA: TGTGCCAGCAGCCACATTGGACAACCAACTAATGAAAAACTGTTTTTT
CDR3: CASSHIGQPTNEKLFF

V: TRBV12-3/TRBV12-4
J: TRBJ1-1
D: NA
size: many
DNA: TGTGCCAGCAGTCCCGAAGGGACTAGGAGGGCTTTCTTT
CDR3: CASSPEGTRRAFF

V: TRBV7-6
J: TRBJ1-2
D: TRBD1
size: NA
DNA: TGTGCCAGCAGCCCGACCGGGACAGGGGTCTATGGCTACACCTTC
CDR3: CASSPTGTGVYGYTF

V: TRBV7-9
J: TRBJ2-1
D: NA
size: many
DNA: TGTGCCAGCAGCCCTGCCATGAGCTCCTACAATGAGCAGTTCTTC
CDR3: CASSPAMSSYNEQFF

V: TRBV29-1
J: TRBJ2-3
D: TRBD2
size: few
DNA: TGCAGCGTCTCTGGGAGGGGTAGGACAGATACGCAGTATTTT
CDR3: CSVSGRGRTDTQYF

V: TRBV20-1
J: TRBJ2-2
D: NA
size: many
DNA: TGCAGTGCTAGAGATAACCTCCGGGACCCGAACACCGGGGAGCTGTTTTTT
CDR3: CSARDNLRDPNTGELFF

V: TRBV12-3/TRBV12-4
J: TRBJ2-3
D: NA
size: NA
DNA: TGTGCCAGCAGTCATAGGGATACGCAGTATTTT
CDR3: CASSHRDTQYF

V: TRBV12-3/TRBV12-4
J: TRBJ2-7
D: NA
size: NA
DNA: TGTGCCAGCAGTCCTCGGGCCTACGAGCAGTACTTC
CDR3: CASSPRAYEQYF

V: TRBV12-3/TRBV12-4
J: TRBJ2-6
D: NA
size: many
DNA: TGTGCCAGCGGCCCCACGGTTCTTAGCTCTGGGGCCAACGTCCTGACTTTC
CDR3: CASGPTVLSSGANVLTF

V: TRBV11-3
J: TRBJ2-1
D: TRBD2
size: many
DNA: TGTGCCAGCAGCTTAGTTGGCGGGGGTAACTCCTACAATGAGCAGTTCTTC
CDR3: CASSLVGGGNSYNEQFF

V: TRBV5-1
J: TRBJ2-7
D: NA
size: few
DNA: TGCGCCAGCAGCTTGGATGTGACGGCGATATACGAGCAGTACTTC
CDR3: CASSLDVTAIYEQYF

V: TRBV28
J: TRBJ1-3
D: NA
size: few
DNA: TGTGCCAGCAGTTTATCATCAGGGCCAAGCTCTGGAAACACCATATATTTT
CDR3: CASSLSSGPSSGNTIYF

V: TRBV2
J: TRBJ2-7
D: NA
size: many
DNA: TGTGCCAGCAGCACCCAAGCCTACGAGCAGTACTTC
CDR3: CASSTQAYEQYF

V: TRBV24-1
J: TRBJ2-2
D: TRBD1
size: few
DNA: TGTGCCACCAGTGATTCGGGACAGGGGATTAGCGGGGAGCTGTTTTTT
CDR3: CATSDSGQGISGELFF

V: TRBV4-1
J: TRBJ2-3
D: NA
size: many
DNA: TGCGCCAGCAGCCAGATCCTAGGCGGCACAGATACGCAGTATTTT
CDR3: CASSQILGGTDTQYF

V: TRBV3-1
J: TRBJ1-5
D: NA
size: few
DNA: TGTGCCAGCAGCCAAGATCCCCAGTTGAAGGATCAGCCCCAGCATTTT
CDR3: CASSQDPQLKDQPQHF

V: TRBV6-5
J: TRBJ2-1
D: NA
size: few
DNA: TGTGCCAGCAGCGTAATCCGGGAATTCTACAATGAGCAGTTCTTC
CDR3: CASSVIREFYNEQFF

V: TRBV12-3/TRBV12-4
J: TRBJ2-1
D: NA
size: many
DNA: TGTGCCAGCAGATGGAGCGGCAATGAGCAGTTCTTC
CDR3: CASRWSGNEQFF

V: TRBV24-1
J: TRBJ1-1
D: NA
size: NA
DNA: TGTGCCACCAGTGACCCGCTATACTCTGAAGCTTTCTTT
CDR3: CATSDPLYSEAFF